The 17 T cell receptor beta chains in this list originate from one sample, sequenced in a study of blood T cell repertoires in COVID-19. Clones were sequenced by immunoSEQ multiplex PCR, and TCRdb holds only the in-frame ones, with some missing. The sample gives more than 50,000 clones, 89% of which show up once; 4.5% to 6% is in the top ten. Sequenced input: peripheral blood. These receptors came from a man aged 60-69 years with active COVID-19.

The chain joins TRBV3-1 (or the pseudogene TRBV3-2) to TRBJ2-4, with 8 bases lining up with TRBD2. Germline V gene data show CDR1 as LGHDT and CDR2 as YNNKEL (reference sequence). Trimming cost V 3 bases and J 8 bases; bases outside gene matches: 3. The CDR3 has 13 amino acids. The chain's CDR3 is CASSQPGGDIQYF. CDR3 DNA: TGTGCCAGCAGCCAGCCGGGAGGGGACATTCAGTACTTC.

The chain recombines TRBV5-4 with TRBJ1-4; D gene ambiguous. In germline, CDR1 is SGHNT, CDR2 YYREEE (reference sequence). Trimming cost V 1 base and J 0 bases, with 7 bases left between them. This CDR3 spans 15 amino acids. CDR3 in DNA: TGTGCCAGCAGCTTGCGGTCTGCAACTAATGAAAAACTGTTTTTT. It yields the protein CASSLRSATNEKLFF.

The CDR3 reads CASSQEAVAVLNTGELFF. The CDR3 region has the DNA TGCGCCAGCAGCCAAGAGGCAGTAGCGGTCTTAAACACCGGGGAGCTGTTTTTT. The chain joins TRBV4-3 to TRBJ2-2; possibly TRBD2 for D (6 bases). CDR1 and CDR2 (germline): LGHNA, YSLEER. The V end lost 0 bases, the J end lost 2 bases, and 16 bases lay between the germline ends. The CDR3 spans 18 residues.

The rearrangement links TRBV14 to TRBJ1-6, with D possibly TRBD1 on 6 matching bases. The CDR3 runs to 17 residues. The V and J ends lost 4 bases and 0 bases respectively, with 13 bases between them. Germline loops: CDR1 SGHDN, CDR2 FVKESK. The CDR3 sequence is CASSPGQSSSYNSPLHF. In DNA form, the CDR3 reads TGTGCCAGCAGCCCCGGACAGTCTAGCTCCTATAATTCACCCCTCCACTTT.

Only a few counts were recorded for this clone. The chain is built from TRBV3-1 (or the pseudogene TRBV3-2) and TRBJ2-2; D gene uncertain. The V end was cut by 4 bases, the J end by 5 bases, with 14 bases between. The germline gives CDR1 LGHDT, CDR2 YNNKEL (reference sequence). The CDR3 sequence is 15 residues long. The CDR3 coding sequence is TGTGCCAGCAGCCGCGGCGGATCGAGGACCGGGGAGCTGTTTTTT. This sequence encodes CASSRGGSRTGELFF.

This chain connects TRBV30 to TRBJ1-2; perhaps TRBD1 as D (5 bases). Germline values: CDR1 GTSNPN, CDR2 SVGIG (reference sequence). The CDR3 totals 14 residues. Trimming shortened V by 1 base and J by 0 bases, and 9 bases separated the two germline ends. The CDR3 bases are TGTGCCTGGAGTGAAAGGGGAACTAACTATGGCTACACCTTC. Translating gives CAWSERGTNYGYTF.

The chain is built from TRBV28 and TRBJ1-2, with D uncertain. The CDR3 length is 14 residues. V lost 7 bases and J lost 2, with 14 bases in between. Germline values: CDR1 MDHEN, CDR2 SYDVKM. CDR3 amino acids: CASTSGPPNYGYTF. The CDR3 DNA follows: TGTGCCAGCACGAGTGGGCCGCCGAACTATGGCTACACCTTC.

The chain recombines TRBV2 with TRBJ2-3; 9 nucleotides line up with TRBD2. J gave up 2 bases and V 7 bases, and 10 bases lay outside the gene matches. CDR1 and CDR2 from the germline V gene are SNHLY and FYNNEI. CDR3 length equals 16 residues. DNA for the CDR3: TGTGCCAGCACCCTAGCGGGACAGACCTTCACAGATACGCAGTATTTT. Translated, it gives CASTLAGQTFTDTQYF.

This clone is a singleton in its sample. V gene TRBV5-4 combines with J gene TRBJ1-2; no firm D call. Trimming shortened V by 4 bases and J by 1 base, and 14 bases separated the two germline ends. CDR1 is SGHNT and CDR2 is YYREEE in the germline V gene (reference sequence). The CDR3 length is 15 residues. The CDR3 sequence: CASSPQLPYNYGYTF. The CDR3 DNA reads as TGTGCCAGCAGCCCACAGCTCCCCTATAACTATGGCTACACCTTC.

V gene TRBV18 combines with J gene TRBJ2-5; D is unresolved. Between the trimmed V and J ends, which lost 7 bases and 4 bases, there was a span of 19 bases. Per germline, CDR1 KGHSH and CDR2 LQKENI. This CDR3 has 15 amino acids. The CDR3 loop reads CASFNGGRSGETQYF. The CDR3 nucleotides read TGTGCCAGCTTCAATGGTGGCCGGTCGGGAGAGACCCAGTACTTC.

The V gene is TRBV5-1, the J gene TRBJ1-1, with D possibly matching TRBD1 (5 bases). Germline values: CDR1 SGHRS, CDR2 YFSETQ. The CDR3 length is 14 residues. V was trimmed by 0 bases and J by 6 bases, leaving 12 bases between them. This chain's CDR3 is CASSLEIWGPEAFF. As DNA, the CDR3 is TGCGCCAGCAGCTTGGAGATCTGGGGCCCTGAAGCTTTCTTT.

The chain couples TRBV23-1 to TRBJ2-7; D perhaps matches TRBD1 (6 bases). TRBV23-1 is flagged as an ORF with uncertain function. This CDR3 has 13 residues. V was shortened by 8 bases and J by 3 bases, with 14 bases between the two germline ends. The CDR3 DNA reads as TGCGCCAGCCCCCCAGGGACATGCTACGAGCAGTACTTC. It translates to CASPPGTCYEQYF.

The V call is TRBV6-6, the J call TRBJ2-5; 7 nucleotides match TRBD2. Trimming removed 6 bases from V and 3 bases from J; junction bases left unmatched: 10. The germline V gene has CDR1 MNHNY and CDR2 SVGAGI (reference sequence). This CDR3 has 15 residues. The CDR3 DNA follows: TGTGCCAGCAGCTACATCCACCGGGGGGAAGAGACCCAGTACTTC. Protein product: CASSYIHRGEETQYF.

DNA for the CDR3: TGTGCCAGCAGTGTAGAGTCCTTGTCTCGCAATGAGCAGTTCTTC. Encoded protein: CASSVESLSRNEQFF. This rearrangement joins TRBV6-4 to TRBJ2-1; D call uncertain. Deletions cut 4 bases from V and 6 bases from J, with 16 bases between. Germline CDR1 is MRHNA and CDR2 is SNTAGT. CDR3 length: 15 residues.

The rearrangement joins TRBV11-3 to TRBJ2-3; D call uncertain. The CDR3 extends over 11 amino acids. Deletions cut 6 bases from V and 4 bases from J, with 5 bases between. Germline V gene data show CDR1 as SGHNT and CDR2 as YENEEA. Here the CDR3 DNA reads TGTGCCAGCAGTCTAGCAGATACGCAGTATTTT. It yields the protein CASSLADTQYF. The full variable domain, in which reference TRBV11-3 and TRBJ2-3 provide the parts outside the CDR3, is EAGVVQSPRYKIIEKKQPVAFWCNPISGHNTLYWYLQNLGQGPELLIRYENEEAVDDSQLPKDRFSAERLKGVDSTLKIQPAELGDSAVYLCASSLADTQYFGPGTRLTVL.

A note on this clone: Other DNA sequences from this sample encode an identical CDR3 as well. The chain has TRBV28 and TRBJ1-1, with D possibly being TRBD1 (6 bases). Germline V gives CDR1 MDHEN, CDR2 SYDVKM. V was cut by 2 bases and J by 5 bases, with 12 bases left in between. The CDR3 extends over 14 amino acids. The DNA for the CDR3 is TGTGCCAGCAGTTTACAAGGGGGAGGGACTGAAGCTTTCTTT. This sequence encodes CASSLQGGGTEAFF. The whole variable domain, remainder taken from reference TRBV28 and TRBJ1-1, is DVKVTQSSRYLVKRTGEKVFLECVQDMDHENMFWYRQDPGLGLRLIYFSYDVKMKEKGDIPEGYSVSREKKERFSLILESASTNQTSMYLCASSLQGGGTEAFFGQGTRLTVV.

This chain connects TRBV7-8 to TRBJ1-5; 8 bases line up with TRBD1. Germline-derived CDR1 and CDR2 are SGHVS and FQNEAQ. With 5 bases clipped from V and 6 bases from J, the junction kept 6 bases outside the gene matches. The CDR3 has 14 amino acids. This CDR3 is CASSDRGRGQPQHF. CDR3 sequence (DNA): TGTGCCAGCAGCGACAGGGGCCGAGGTCAGCCCCAGCATTTT.